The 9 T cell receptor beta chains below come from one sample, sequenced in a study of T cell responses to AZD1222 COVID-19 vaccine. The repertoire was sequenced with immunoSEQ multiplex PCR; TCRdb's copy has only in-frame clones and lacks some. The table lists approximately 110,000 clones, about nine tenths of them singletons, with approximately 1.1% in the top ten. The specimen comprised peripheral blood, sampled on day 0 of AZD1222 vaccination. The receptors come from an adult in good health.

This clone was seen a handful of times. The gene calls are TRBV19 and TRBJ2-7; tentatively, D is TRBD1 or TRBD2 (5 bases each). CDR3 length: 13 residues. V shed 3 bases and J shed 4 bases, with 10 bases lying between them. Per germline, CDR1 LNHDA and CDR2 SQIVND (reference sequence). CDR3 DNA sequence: TGTGCCAGTAGTATCAGGGAGTCTTACGAGCAGTACTTC. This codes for CASSIRESYEQYF. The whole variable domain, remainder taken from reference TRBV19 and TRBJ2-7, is DGGITQSPKYLFRKEGQNVTLSCEQNLNHDAMYWYRQDPGQGLRLIYYSQIVNDFQKGDIAEGYSVSREKKESFPLTVTSAQKNPTAFYLCASSIRESYEQYFGPGTRLTVT.

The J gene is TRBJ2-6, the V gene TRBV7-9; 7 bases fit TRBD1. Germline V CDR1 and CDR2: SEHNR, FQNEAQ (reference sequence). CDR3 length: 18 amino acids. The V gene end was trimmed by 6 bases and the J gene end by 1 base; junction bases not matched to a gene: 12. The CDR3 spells CASSFPRDSPSGANVLTF. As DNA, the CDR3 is TGTGCCAGCAGTTTCCCCCGGGACAGTCCTTCTGGGGCCAACGTCCTGACTTTC.

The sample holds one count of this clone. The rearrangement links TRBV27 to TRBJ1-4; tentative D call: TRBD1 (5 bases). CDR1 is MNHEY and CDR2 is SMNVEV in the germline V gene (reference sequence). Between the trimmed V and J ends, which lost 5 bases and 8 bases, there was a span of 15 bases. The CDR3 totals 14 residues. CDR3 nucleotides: TGTGCCAGCAGTACCAGGGTAATGAACGAAAAACTGTTTTTT. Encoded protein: CASSTRVMNEKLFF. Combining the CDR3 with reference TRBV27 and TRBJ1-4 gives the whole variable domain EAQVTQNPRYLITVTGKKLTVTCSQNMNHEYMSWYRQDPGLGLRQIYYSMNVEVTDKGDVPEGYKVSRKEKRNFPLILESPSPNQTSLYFCASSTRVMNEKLFFGSGTQLSVL.

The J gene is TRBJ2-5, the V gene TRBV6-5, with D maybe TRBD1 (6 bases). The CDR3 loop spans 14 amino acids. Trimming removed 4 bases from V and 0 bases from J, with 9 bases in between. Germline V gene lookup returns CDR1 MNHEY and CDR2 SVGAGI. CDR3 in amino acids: CASSFRDNQETQYF. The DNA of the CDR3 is TGTGCCAGCAGTTTCCGGGACAACCAAGAGACCCAGTACTTC.

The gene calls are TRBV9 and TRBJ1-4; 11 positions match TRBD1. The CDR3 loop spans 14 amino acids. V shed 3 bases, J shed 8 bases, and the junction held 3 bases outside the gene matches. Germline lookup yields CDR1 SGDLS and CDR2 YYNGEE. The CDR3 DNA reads TGTGCCAGCAGCGAGGGACAGGGGGGAGAAAAACTGTTTTTT. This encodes CASSEGQGGEKLFF. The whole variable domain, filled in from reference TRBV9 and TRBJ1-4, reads DSGVTQTPKHLITATGQRVTLRCSPRSGDLSVYWYQQSLDQGLQFLIQYYNGEERAKGNILERFSAQQFPDLHSELNLSSLELGDSALYFCASSEGQGGEKLFFGSGTQLSVL.

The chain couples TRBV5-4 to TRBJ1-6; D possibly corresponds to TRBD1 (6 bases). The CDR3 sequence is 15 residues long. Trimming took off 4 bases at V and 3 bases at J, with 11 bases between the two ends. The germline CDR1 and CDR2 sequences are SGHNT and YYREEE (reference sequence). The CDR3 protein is CASSTGFGYNSPLHF. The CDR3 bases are TGTGCCAGCAGCACAGGGTTTGGCTATAATTCACCCCTCCACTTT.

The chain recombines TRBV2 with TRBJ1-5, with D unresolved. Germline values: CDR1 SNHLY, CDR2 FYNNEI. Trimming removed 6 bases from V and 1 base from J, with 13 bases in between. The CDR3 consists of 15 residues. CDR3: CASRLTSRSNQPQHF. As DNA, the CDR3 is TGTGCCAGCAGACTGACTAGTCGAAGCAATCAGCCCCAGCATTTT.

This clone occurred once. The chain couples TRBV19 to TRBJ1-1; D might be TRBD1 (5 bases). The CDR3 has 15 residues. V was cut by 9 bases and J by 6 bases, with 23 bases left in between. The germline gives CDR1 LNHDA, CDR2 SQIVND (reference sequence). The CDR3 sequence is CASHWGRLGNSEAFF. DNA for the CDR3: TGTGCCAGCCATTGGGGACGTCTAGGTAACTCTGAAGCTTTCTTT.

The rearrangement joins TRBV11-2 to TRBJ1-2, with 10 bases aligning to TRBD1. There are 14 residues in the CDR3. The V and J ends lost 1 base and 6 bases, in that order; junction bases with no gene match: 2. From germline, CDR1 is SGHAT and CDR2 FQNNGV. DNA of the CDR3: TGTGCCAGCAGCTTAGGGACAGGGGGTGATGGCTACACCTTC. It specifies CASSLGTGGDGYTF.